This section outlines one T cell receptor beta chain sequence together with its context. Its target is unknown. The data belong to a study of cytomegalovirus exposure and HLA in healthy donors. Study context: Approximately 85 million unique TCRs from HLA-typed donors were held in an early release of data.

Primers included in the PCR were 60 Vbeta and 13 Jbeta primers. Sequencing was performed with immunoSEQ multiplex PCR; in TCRdb, only in-frame clones are kept and a portion is missing. The sample comprises about 140,000 clones, under 70% of which are singletons, and 6.5% rests with the top ten. Study-level results: Later work found that TCR association rates differed between HLA loci; DRB1 had the most and HLA-C the fewest. The study put 150 to 200 TCR beta chains on its list as cytomegalovirus-associated. In an earlier analysis, most TCR beta V segments were productive about 87% or about 30% of the time.

CDR1 is SGHTA, CDR2 FQGNSA, per germline. The CDR3 length is 16 residues. J gave up 0 bases and V 4 bases, and 4 bases lay outside the gene matches. This TCR was recovered from a woman aged 55 to 70 in good health and CMV-seronegative. The chain links TRBV7-2 to TRBJ2-7, with 12 bases that match TRBD2. The specimen was PBMCs. The CDR3 DNA sequence: TGTGCCAGCAGCTCCGGACTAGCGGGATCCTCCTACGAGCAGTACTTC. Encoded protein: CASSSGLAGSSYEQYF.